Below, one T cell receptor beta chain is given with its context. Its antigen remains unknown. The entry originates in a study of Ad26.COV2.S vaccination and SARS-CoV-2 variants. Study-level information: Participants got Ad26.COV2.S intramuscularly, once or twice 56 days apart. Study-wide results and caveats: Those who received the vaccine showed greater spike-specific TCR breadth than those given placebo. Vaccinated and placebo-treated recipients had similar non-spike TCR breadth.

Method: immunoSEQ multiplex PCR; TCRdb's copy keeps in-frame clones and lacks some. Altogether about 680,000 clones are present, roughly nine tenths being singletons, with the ten largest covering about 1.5%. The treatment is: 19 received Ad26.COV2.S at low or high dose, single or two shots; 5 received placebo; per-sample allocation not given. Sampling was done on day 63 after the first vaccine or placebo injection. It was an adult aged 18-55 years in Boston who was the donor. This receptor was identified in a person between 18 and 65 years old who received the Ad26.COV2.S COVID-19 vaccine or a placebo. The source was peripheral blood, collected in a trial of Ad26.COV2.S vaccine versus placebo.

The CDR3 protein is CASSVRVPDYEQYF. DNA of the CDR3: TGCGCCAGCAGCGTCCGGGTTCCCGATTACGAGCAGTACTTC. J is TRBJ2-7 and V is TRBV5-1; D is unclear. The CDR3 loop spans 14 amino acids. The V gene lost 4 bases and the J gene lost 4 bases, with 15 bases spanning the gap. Germline V gene lookup returns CDR1 SGHRS and CDR2 YFSETQ.